The TCR beta chain described here comes from a study of T cell responses to AZD1222 COVID-19 vaccine (TCRdb year 2021). Regarding the study in general: TCR sequencing covered 233 trial participants: 207 given two doses of AZD1222 and about 26 given two doses of MenACWY control vaccine. Trial participants were enrolled by age into 18-55, 56-69 and 70-plus year subgroups, with around 140, 26 and 57 TCR-sequenced participants respectively. Summary of the overall study and its limitations: A significant rise in spike-specific TCR breadth and depth was observed after two AZD1222 doses relative to day 0 and relative to MenACWY recipients. In the small 56-69-year group, the increase in depth fell short of significance, most likely because of low power. CD4 TCRs associated with the vaccine covered the entire spike protein, and the dominant responses were in regions 160-218 and 743-854. Only 5 to 7 AZD1222 recipients were SARS-CoV-2 seropositive at baseline, limiting conclusions about previously exposed vaccinees. Most participants were white British and females outnumbered males, and the authors suggested that clonal diversity may have been underestimated. No day 14 peak-response samples were available, so repertoires were characterized only after the peak T cell response. Reportedly, almost half of the unique spike-specific TCRs recognized epitopes lying outside the regions that are mutated in the B.1.351 and B.1.1.7 variants.

Reading the germline V gene gives CDR1 SGHTA and CDR2 FQGNSA. V gives up 5 bases and J gives up 8 bases, and the segment between their germline ends measures 10 bases. From its cysteine to its phenylalanine, the CDR3 spans 12 amino acids. Only the CDR3 DNA is retained, 36 bases long and in frame from the first base. Comment on this clone: Its cognate antigen has yet to be identified. No base qualities exist here, and no much larger clone lies one base off it.

The time point label for this specimen denotes: about 28 days (+/-7) after the second vaccine dose. AZD1222 recipients given second doses at about 4 weeks or at about 12 weeks were pooled, since spike-specific TCR depth and breadth were not found to differ between the two schedules. The vaccinee samples were drawn from two UK trials, COV001 and COV002, one of which was a single-blind randomized controlled phase 2/3 trial testing AZD1222 (ChAdOx1 nCoV-19) in healthy adults. For TCRbeta chain sequencing, PBMC samples were collected from trial participants at day 0 and at day 28 after the second dose. The CDR3 regions of human TCRbeta chains were analyzed by immunosequencing. On the authors' methods: TCRs in the repertoires were compared against a reference library of SARS-CoV-2-specific TCRs that had been generated with the MIRA antigen-specificity platform. Breadth meant the fraction of unique TCRs that were SARS-CoV-2-associated, whereas depth meant the fraction of total T cells that were SARS-CoV-2-associated. Each spike-specific TCR was assigned to its reactive spike region and to a CD4 or CD8 class using the MIRA data. Log10-transformed breadth and depth values were compared by one-way ANOVA with Sidak's multiple comparisons tests. TCRdb obtained this table from immuneACCESS and retained in-frame rearrangements with V and J assigned. These tables miss some clones; where compared with another copy, unresolved V genes account for less than half of the shortfall, and the remainder is unexplained. D and trimming come from the DNA, and the V and J calls and clone size come from that table. In all, the sample holds 80,000 to 100,000 clones, and roughly 85% of those were seen once. The ten largest account for over 10% of the sample.

Recombination joined TRBV7-2 with TRBJ2-1, with no confident D gene call. This clonotype originated in an adult who received the AZD1222 COVID-19 vaccine. The input for sequencing was peripheral blood, taken 28 days after the second AZD1222 dose. CDR3 reads: CASSPPLDEQFF. The sequenced DNA is TGTGCCAGCAGCCCCCCGCTGGATGAGCAGTTCTTC.